This TCR beta chain was sequenced for a study of blood T cells in healthy people across ages. General study findings and limits: Both naive CD4+ cell counts and diversity were greater in long-lived donors than in aged donors. TCR beta diversity, measured per million T cells, fell in a roughly linear way with age.

This clonotype was counted a few times. Its antigen remains unidentified. For the second PCR, which ran for about 7 to 12 cycles, a sample-barcoded 5' primer and a J-beta primer mix were used. A single record per CDR3 protein comes from TCRdb applying MiXCR to the 5' RACE reads. The table lists about 690,000 distinct CDR3 sequences, less than 45% of them singletons. This CDR3 comprises 16 residues. This receptor was obtained from a man older than 75 in good health. What was sequenced was blood. The J gene is TRBJ2-3, the V gene TRBV21-1; TRBD1 was called by the table and not checked on the DNA. TRBV21-1 is described as a pseudogene. Here the CDR3 DNA reads TGTGCCAGCAGCCAGTTTTCGGGGGAGATGGGAGATACGCAGTATTTT. As protein: CASSQFSGEMGDTQYF.